The 4 T cell receptor beta chains presented below share a single source sample, sequenced in a study of T cells after yellow fever vaccination. TCRdb re-derived calls from the 5' RACE reads in MiXCR, one entry per CDR3 protein. Counted here are hundreds of thousands of distinct CDR3 sequences, 13% occurring once; the ten biggest clones make up more than 12%. The input for sequencing was PBMCs, taken on the day of the yellow fever booster vaccination. The receptors derive from a man aged 30 to 39 who received the YFV17D yellow fever vaccine.

This chain joins TRBV28 and TRBJ2-3; TRBD2 matches 7 bases. CDR1 and CDR2 (germline): MDHEN, SYDVKM. The V segment lost 2 bases and the J segment 1 base; nucleotides outside the gene matches: 3. This CDR3 has 15 residues. The CDR3 DNA reads TGTGCCAGCAGTTTACGCGGGAGCGGCACAGATACGCAGTATTTT. It codes for CASSLRGSGTDTQYF.

This clonotype appeared a few times. The CDR3 nucleotides read TGTGCCAGCTCACCAATGCAAGCGGTGGGGGCCAACGTCCTGACTTTC. Its protein is CASSPMQAVGANVLTF. The chain uses TRBV18 and TRBJ2-6; tentatively, D is TRBD2 (5 bases). This CDR3 region has 16 residues. In germline, CDR1 is KGHSH, CDR2 LQKENI. Trimming removed 2 bases from V and 4 bases from J, with 12 bases in between.

This clonotype was seen only a few times. The chain recombines TRBV7-2 with TRBJ2-7; 7 bases align to TRBD2. CDR1 SGHTA and CDR2 FQGNSA come from the germline V gene. V shed 4 bases and J 1 base; nucleotides not matched to a gene: 4. The CDR3 spans 14 residues. The CDR3 loop reads CASSSRLASYEQYF. For the CDR3, the DNA is TGTGCCAGCAGCTCGCGACTAGCTTCCTACGAGCAGTACTTC.

CDR3: CASSGGSGRGWTGELFF. The CDR3, as DNA: TGTGCCAGCAGCGGAGGGAGCGGGAGGGGCTGGACCGGGGAGCTGTTTTTT. This rearrangement joins TRBV7-2 to TRBJ2-2; 10 bases fit TRBD2. V lost 5 bases to trimming and J lost 5 bases; unmatched junction nucleotides: 11. Germline lookup yields CDR1 SGHTA and CDR2 FQGNSA. This CDR3 has 17 amino acids.